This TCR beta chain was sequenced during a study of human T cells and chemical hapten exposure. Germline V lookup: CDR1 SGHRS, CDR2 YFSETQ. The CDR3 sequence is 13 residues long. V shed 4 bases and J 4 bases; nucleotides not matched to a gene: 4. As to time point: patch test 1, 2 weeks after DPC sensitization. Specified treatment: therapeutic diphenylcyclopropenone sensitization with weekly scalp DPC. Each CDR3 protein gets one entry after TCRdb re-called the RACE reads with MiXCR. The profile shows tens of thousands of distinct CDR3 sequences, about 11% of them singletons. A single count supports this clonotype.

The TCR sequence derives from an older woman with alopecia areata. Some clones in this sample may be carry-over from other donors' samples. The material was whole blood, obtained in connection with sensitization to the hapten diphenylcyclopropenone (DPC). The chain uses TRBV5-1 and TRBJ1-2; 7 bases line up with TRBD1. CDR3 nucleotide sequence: TGCGCCAGCAGCCCGTGGGACAGCTATGGCTACACCTTC. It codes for CASSPWDSYGYTF.